This record looks at one T cell receptor beta chain sequence and its context. Its antigen remains unknown. This may be a read error, as it is one base from a much larger clone. This entry belongs to a study of molecular identifiers for immune sequencing clone quantification. Study findings and constraints: Effector cells kept over 97% of their molecules in clones above 20 RNA copies, while naive cells kept under 1% there.

When naive CD8 T cells were sorted, they were gated as CD8+CD4-CCR7+CD45RA+. TCRdb re-called the PCR reads through MiXCR, storing one row per CDR3 protein. The sample includes 460,000 or so distinct CDR3 sequences, around 23% seen only once; the top ten take around 0.76%. CDR3 length: 13 residues. The V gene's germline CDR1 is SQVTM and CDR2 ANQGSEA. This sequence was found in a human donor in good health. Some libraries in this study had Jurkat cell RNA spiked in. The rearrangement links TRBV29-1 to TRBJ2-1; D call uncertain. The material sequenced was naive CD8+ T cells from blood, with Jurkat cell RNA spiked in. Subset noted: FACS-sorted CD8+CD4-CCR7+CD45RA+ naive T cells. CDR3 sequence (DNA): TGCAGCGTTGTTCTTGCCGAAGGCAATGAGCAGTCCTTC. It encodes CSVVLAEGNEQSF.